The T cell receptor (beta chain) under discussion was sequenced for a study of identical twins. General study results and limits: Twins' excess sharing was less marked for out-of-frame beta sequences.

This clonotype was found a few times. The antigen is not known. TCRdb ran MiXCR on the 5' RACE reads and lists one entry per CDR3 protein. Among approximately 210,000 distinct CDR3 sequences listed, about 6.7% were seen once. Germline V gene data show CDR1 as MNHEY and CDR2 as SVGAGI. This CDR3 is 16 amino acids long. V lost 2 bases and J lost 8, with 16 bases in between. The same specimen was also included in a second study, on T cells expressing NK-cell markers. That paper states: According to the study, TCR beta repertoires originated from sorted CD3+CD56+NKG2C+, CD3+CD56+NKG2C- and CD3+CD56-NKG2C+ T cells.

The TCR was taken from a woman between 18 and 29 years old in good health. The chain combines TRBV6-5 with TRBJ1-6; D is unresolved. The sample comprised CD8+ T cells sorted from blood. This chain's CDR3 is CASSYIYPGWYSPLHF. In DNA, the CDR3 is TGTGCCAGCAGTTACATCTACCCGGGATGGTATTCACCCCTCCACTTT.